The 27 T cell receptor beta chains below all came from one sample that was sequenced in a study of cytomegalovirus exposure and HLA in healthy donors. This PCR relied on a set of 60 Vbeta primers and 13 Jbeta primers. Only in-frame clones appear in the TCRdb table, and some are missing; sequencing was by immunoSEQ multiplex PCR. The sample records about 150,000 clones, 75% being singletons. Sequencing used PBMCs. These receptors were taken from a man in his thirties or forties in good health and CMV-seronegative.

The chain recombines TRBV25-1 with TRBJ2-1; 7 bases agree with TRBD1. V lost 4 bases, J lost 5 bases, and 8 bases stayed unmatched. The length of the CDR3 is 15 residues. CDR1 MGHDK and CDR2 SYGVNS come from the germline V gene. The CDR3 nucleotides read TGTGCCAGCAGTGCTTCCGGGACAGCCAACAATGAGCAGTTCTTC. This sequence encodes CASSASGTANNEQFF.

The chain carries TRBV5-1 and TRBJ1-2; 12 positions agree with TRBD1. V trimming: 4 bases; J trimming: 5 bases; junction bases outside the gene matches: 12. The CDR3 runs 17 residues. Germline V gives CDR1 SGHRS, CDR2 YFSETQ. CDR3 residues: CASSPGQGAKSGYGYTF. CDR3 bases: TGCGCCAGCAGCCCGGGACAGGGGGCGAAATCGGGTTATGGCTACACCTTC.

The chain uses TRBV10-2 and TRBJ1-1; D not resolved. The CDR3 totals 15 residues. V lost 7 bases and J 1 base, leaving 16 bases between the germline ends. Germline V CDR1 and CDR2: WSHSY, SAAADI. CDR3 amino acids: CASNPDGIPNTEAFF. For the CDR3, the DNA is TGCGCCAGCAACCCTGACGGGATTCCGAACACTGAAGCTTTCTTT.

In this sample, this clone turned up a few times. The chain is built from TRBV2 and TRBJ1-6, with D tentatively TRBD1 (6 bases). This CDR3 has 15 residues. Germline V CDR1 and CDR2: SNHLY, FYNNEI. V was shortened by 10 bases and J by 2 bases, with 15 bases between the two germline ends. CDR3 protein: CATHPGATYNSPLHF. The CDR3 nucleotides read TGTGCCACCCATCCAGGGGCCACCTATAATTCACCCCTCCACTTT. Combining the CDR3 with reference TRBV2 and TRBJ1-6 gives the whole variable domain EPEVTQTPSHQVTQMGQEVILRCVPISNHLYFYWYRQILGQKVEFLVSFYNNEISEKSEIFDDQFSVERPDGSNFTLKIRSTKLEDSAMYFCATHPGATYNSPLHFGNGTRLTVT.

The J gene is TRBJ2-6, the V gene TRBV2, with 7 bases identical to TRBD1. V lost 6 bases and J lost 3; bases outside the gene matches: 11. The CDR3 is 17 amino acids. The germline V gene has CDR1 SNHLY and CDR2 FYNNEI. In DNA, the CDR3 is TGTGCCAGCAGCCGGGCAGGGGGTAATAGTGGGGCCAACGTCCTGACTTTC. It is translated as CASSRAGGNSGANVLTF.

This chain connects TRBV15 to TRBJ1-5; D remains unclear. V dropped 1 base and J dropped 7 bases, with 11 bases sitting between them. The CDR3 is 14 residues long. The V gene's germline CDR1 is LNHNV and CDR2 YYDKDF (reference sequence). In nucleotides, the CDR3 is TGTGCCACCAGCAGAGGAGACGCCGGGCAGCCCCAGCATTTT. It codes for CATSRGDAGQPQHF.

In DNA form, the CDR3 reads TGCGCCAGCAATCCGGGACACAACTACAATGAGCAGTTCTTC. It codes for CASNPGHNYNEQFF. The chain joins TRBV10-1 to TRBJ2-1, with a possible D match to TRBD1 (6 bases). V dropped 7 bases and J dropped 3 bases, with 13 bases sitting between them. Germline values: CDR1 WNHNN, CDR2 SYGVQD (reference sequence). There are 14 residues in the CDR3.

The gene calls are TRBV2 and TRBJ2-5; TRBD1 matches at 7 bases. Germline loops: CDR1 SNHLY, CDR2 FYNNEI. There are 13 residues in the CDR3. J lost 5 bases, V lost 5 bases, and 5 bases had no gene match. Written as DNA, the CDR3 is TGTGCCAGCAGTTCGACAGGGTCGGAGACCCAGTACTTC. Its translation: CASSSTGSETQYF.

The rearrangement links TRBV7-6 to TRBJ2-5; 7 bases match TRBD1. The end of the DNA aligns better with TRBJ2-7, so the J call may be wrong. This CDR3 region has 15 residues. The germline gives CDR1 SGHVS, CDR2 FNYEAQ. The DNA for the CDR3 is TGTGCCAGCAGCTCTCTCTCGACAGGGACCTACGAGCAGTACTTC. Its translation: CASSSLSTGTYEQYF.

This chain uses TRBV29-1 with TRBJ2-5; 9 positions match TRBD1. The end of the DNA fits TRBJ2-7 better, so the J call may be wrong. Germline V gene data show CDR1 as SQVTM and CDR2 as ANQGSEA. The CDR3 has 14 residues. In nucleotides, the CDR3 is TGCAGCGTTGTGGGGGACAGGGCCACCTACGAGCAGTACTTC. Protein product: CSVVGDRATYEQYF.

The rearrangement joins TRBV5-1 to TRBJ2-7; maybe TRBD2 (6 bases). The CDR3 length is 15 residues. Trimming removed 0 bases from V and 2 bases from J, with 12 bases in between. CDR1 SGHRS and CDR2 YFSETQ come from the germline V gene. Written as DNA, the CDR3 is TGCGCCAGCAGCTTGGGTGGAGGGTCCGCCTACGAGCAGTACTTC. This translates into CASSLGGGSAYEQYF.

J is TRBJ1-2 and V is TRBV9; unclear D gene. Germline-derived CDR1 and CDR2 are SGDLS and YYNGEE. The CDR3 consists of 15 residues. The V gene lost 0 bases and the J gene lost 2 bases, with 11 bases spanning the gap. The CDR3 DNA follows: TGTGCCAGCAGCGTAGAGGCAGGTGGCAACTATGGCTACACCTTC. This gives the protein CASSVEAGGNYGYTF.

Only one count was recorded for this clone. V is TRBV5-1 and J is TRBJ2-5, with D unclear. Germline values: CDR1 SGHRS, CDR2 YFSETQ. V gave up 4 bases and J gave up 0 bases, with 7 bases separating them. The CDR3 has 13 amino acids. The CDR3 is CASSLKYQETQYF. The CDR3 DNA sequence: TGCGCCAGCAGCCTAAAGTACCAAGAGACCCAGTACTTC.

The V and J genes are TRBV15 and TRBJ2-5, with 7 positions matching TRBD1. Matching the DNA end better, TRBJ2-7 makes the J call doubtful. Germline loops: CDR1 LNHNV, CDR2 YYDKDF (reference sequence). CDR3 size: 15 residues. The CDR3 reads CATSRGTGERYEQYF. DNA for the CDR3: TGTGCCACCAGCAGAGGCACAGGGGAAAGGTACGAGCAGTACTTC.

The chain couples TRBV11-2 to TRBJ2-4, with 7 bases aligning to TRBD1. The CDR3 length is 16 residues. Looked up from germline, CDR1 is SGHAT and CDR2 is FQNNGV. With V trimmed by 3 bases and J by 9 bases, 14 bases remained unmatched. DNA for the CDR3: TGTGCCAGCAGCTTGGGCCAGGGGGTTTTTGGGGGCATTCAGTACTTC. It codes for CASSLGQGVFGGIQYF.

The CDR3 DNA sequence: TGCGCCAGCAGCTTGGGGAGAAACACTGAAGCTTTCTTT. Residues: CASSLGRNTEAFF. The chain couples TRBV5-1 to TRBJ1-1; D is uncertain. Trimming shortened V by 0 bases and J by 2 bases, and 5 bases separated the two germline ends. This CDR3 spans 13 amino acids. Germline V gives CDR1 SGHRS, CDR2 YFSETQ. The entire variable domain, with the rest obtained from reference TRBV5-1 and TRBJ1-1, is as follows: KAGVTQTPRYLIKTRGQQVTLSCSPISGHRSVSWYQQTPGQGLQFLFEYFSETQRNKGNFPGRFSGRQFSNSRSEMNVSTLELGDSALYLCASSLGRNTEAFFGQGTRLTVV.

There are a few counts of this clone. This chain connects TRBV4-2 to TRBJ1-1; D is undetermined. Looked up from germline, CDR1 is LGHNA and CDR2 is YNFKEQ. Trimming cost V 1 base and J 8 bases, with 8 bases left between them. The length of the CDR3 is 12 residues. This chain's CDR3 is CASSQGMREAFF. The CDR3 coding sequence is TGTGCCAGCAGCCAAGGTATGAGGGAAGCTTTCTTT.

J is TRBJ2-7 and V is TRBV5-1; 8 nucleotides align to TRBD2. There are 13 residues in the CDR3. V lost 4 bases and J lost 5; bases outside the gene matches: 5. CDR1 is SGHRS and CDR2 is YFSETQ in the germline V gene. The CDR3 here is CASSGGTSNEQYF. The CDR3 DNA is TGCGCCAGCAGCGGCGGGACTAGTAACGAGCAGTACTTC.

This chain uses TRBV5-4 with TRBJ1-5; D not resolved. The V end was cut by 1 base, the J end by 1 base, with 9 bases between. This CDR3 is 15 amino acids long. Germline V lookup: CDR1 SGHNT, CDR2 YYREEE (reference sequence). This chain's CDR3 is CASSLQEFSNQPQHF. The CDR3 DNA follows: TGTGCCAGCAGCTTGCAGGAATTCAGCAATCAGCCCCAGCATTTT.

Written as DNA, the CDR3 is TGCGCCAGCAGCCCAGGGACAGGAGCTAACTATGGCTACACCTTC. It codes for CASSPGTGANYGYTF. The chain couples TRBV5-1 to TRBJ1-2; TRBD1 matches 8 bases. The CDR3 loop spans 15 amino acids. The germline gives CDR1 SGHRS, CDR2 YFSETQ. V was pared by 4 bases and J by 0 bases, with 5 bases of the junction left unmatched.

This chain connects TRBV5-4 to TRBJ2-1, with 9 positions matching TRBD1. Germline CDR1 reads SGHNT; CDR2 reads YYREEE (reference sequence). The CDR3 covers 15 residues. Trimming removed 4 bases from V and 4 bases from J; junction bases left unmatched: 6. The DNA of the CDR3 is TGTGCCAGCAGCCCCACAGGGGGCATGTACAATGAGCAGTTCTTC. Encoded protein: CASSPTGGMYNEQFF.

The chain carries TRBV6-1 and TRBJ2-7, with 11 bases identical to TRBD1. The CDR3 runs to 14 residues. CDR1 is MNHNS and CDR2 is SASEGT in the germline V gene. Germline trimming cut 6 bases from V and 3 bases from J; bases unmatched to any gene: 4. In DNA form, the CDR3 reads TGTGCCAGCAGCCGGGACAGGGGGTACTACGAGCAGTACTTC. This translates into CASSRDRGYYEQYF.

V is TRBV5-1 and J is TRBJ1-6, with D hard to call. The length of the CDR3 is 17 residues. Trimming took off 0 bases at V and 8 bases at J, with 18 bases between the two ends. Per the germline V gene, CDR1 is SGHRS and CDR2 is YFSETQ. The CDR3 sequence: CASSLGARLTLDSPLHF. The CDR3 DNA sequence: TGCGCCAGCAGCTTGGGGGCCAGGCTTACTCTGGATTCACCCCTCCACTTT.

The table lists this clone with a count of one. The genes are TRBV6-1 and TRBJ2-2, with D unclear. This CDR3 contains 12 residues. Germline values: CDR1 MNHNS, CDR2 SASEGT. V lost 7 bases and J 6 bases, leaving 9 bases between the germline ends. CDR3 sequence: CASNQVPGELFF. The CDR3 region has the DNA TGTGCCAGCAACCAGGTTCCCGGGGAGCTGTTTTTT.

The chain recombines TRBV25-1 with TRBJ1-2; the D gene is possibly TRBD1 (5 bases). In germline, CDR1 is MGHDK, CDR2 SYGVNS. The CDR3 loop spans 15 amino acids. V was cut by 3 bases and J by 3 bases, with 14 bases left in between. For the CDR3, the DNA is TGTGCCAGCAGTGACCCCAGGGTAGGGGACTATGGCTACACCTTC. Translating it yields CASSDPRVGDYGYTF.

The rearrangement joins TRBV5-4 to TRBJ2-2, with unresolved D. Trimming took off 3 bases at V and 5 bases at J, with 8 bases between the two ends. CDR1 is SGHNT, CDR2 YYREEE, per germline (reference sequence). The CDR3 extends over 13 amino acids. CDR3 loop: CASSSSLTGELFF. The CDR3 nucleotides read TGTGCCAGCAGCTCGAGTTTAACCGGGGAGCTGTTTTTT.

The CDR3 DNA follows: TGTGCCAGCAGTTTATATCCCCTATACCCCACCGGGATAAGTGGCTACACCTTC. Translated, it gives CASSLYPLYPTGISGYTF. The J gene is TRBJ1-2, the V gene TRBV27, with no clear D. Deletions cut 1 base from V and 7 bases from J, with 25 bases between. Germline V gene lookup returns CDR1 MNHEY and CDR2 SMNVEV (reference sequence). The CDR3 spans 18 residues.